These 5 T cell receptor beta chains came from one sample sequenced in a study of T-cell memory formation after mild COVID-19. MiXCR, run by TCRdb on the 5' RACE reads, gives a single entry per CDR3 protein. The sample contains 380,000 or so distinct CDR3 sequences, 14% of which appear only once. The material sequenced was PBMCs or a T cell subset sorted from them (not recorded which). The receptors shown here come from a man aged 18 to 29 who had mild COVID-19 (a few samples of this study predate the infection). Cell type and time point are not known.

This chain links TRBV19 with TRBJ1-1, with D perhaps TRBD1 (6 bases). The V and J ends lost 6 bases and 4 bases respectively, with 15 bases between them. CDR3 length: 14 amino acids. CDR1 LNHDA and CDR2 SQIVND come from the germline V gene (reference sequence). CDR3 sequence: CASRAGTGSTEAFF. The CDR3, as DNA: TGTGCCAGTAGGGCCGGTACAGGGAGCACTGAAGCTTTCTTT. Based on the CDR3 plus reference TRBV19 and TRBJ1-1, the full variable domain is DGGITQSPKYLFRKEGQNVTLSCEQNLNHDAMYWYRQDPGQGLRLIYYSQIVNDFQKGDIAEGYSVSREKKESFPLTVTSAQKNPTAFYLCASRAGTGSTEAFFGQGTRLTVV.

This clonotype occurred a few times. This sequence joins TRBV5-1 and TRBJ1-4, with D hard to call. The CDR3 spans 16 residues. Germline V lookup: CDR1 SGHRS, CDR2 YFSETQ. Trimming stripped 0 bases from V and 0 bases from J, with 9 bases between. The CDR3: CASSLAAETTNEKLFF. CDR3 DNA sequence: TGCGCCAGCAGCTTGGCGGCGGAAACAACTAATGAAAAACTGTTTTTT.

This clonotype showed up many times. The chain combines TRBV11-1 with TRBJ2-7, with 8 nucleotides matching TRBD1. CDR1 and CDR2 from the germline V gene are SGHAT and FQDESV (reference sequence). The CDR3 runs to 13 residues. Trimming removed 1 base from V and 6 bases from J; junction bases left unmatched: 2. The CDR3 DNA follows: TGTGCCAGCAGCTTAGTCAGGGGGCGCGAGCAGTACGTC. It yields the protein CASSLVRGREQYV.

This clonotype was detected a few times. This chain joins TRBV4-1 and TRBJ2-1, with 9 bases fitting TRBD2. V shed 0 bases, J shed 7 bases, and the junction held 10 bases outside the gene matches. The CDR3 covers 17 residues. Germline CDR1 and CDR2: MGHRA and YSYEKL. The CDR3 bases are TGCGCCAGCAGCCAAGATCCACCCAGCGGGGGGTCTAATGAGCAGTTCTTC. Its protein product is CASSQDPPSGGSNEQFF.

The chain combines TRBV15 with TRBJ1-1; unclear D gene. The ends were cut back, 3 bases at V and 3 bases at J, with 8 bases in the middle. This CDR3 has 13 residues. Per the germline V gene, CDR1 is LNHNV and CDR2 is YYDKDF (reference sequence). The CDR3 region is CATSSDRDTEAFF. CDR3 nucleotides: TGTGCCACCAGCAGTGATCGGGACACTGAAGCTTTCTTT.